What follows are 3 T cell receptor beta chains derived from one specimen sequenced in a study of T cells after yellow fever vaccination. Each CDR3 protein gets one entry after TCRdb re-called the 5' RACE reads with MiXCR. The sample consists of some 320,000 distinct CDR3 sequences, 7.5% to 9% of them appearing once. The input for sequencing was CD4+ T cells sorted from PBMCs, taken 5 days after the yellow fever booster vaccination. The receptors originated from a man younger than 35 who received the YFV17D yellow fever vaccine.

This clonotype was observed a few times. V is TRBV9 and J is TRBJ2-3; either TRBD1 or TRBD2 may supply D (5 bases each). This CDR3 is 15 amino acids long. The germline V and J ends were trimmed by 4 bases and 4 bases, with 16 bases remaining between them. CDR1 is SGDLS, CDR2 YYNGEE, per germline. CDR3 sequence (DNA): TGTGCCAGCAGCCAACTAGTTGGGGCCCCAGATACGCAGTATTTT. Encoded protein: CASSQLVGAPDTQYF.

For the CDR3, the DNA is TGTGCCAGCAGTCAACTACAGGGGACATCGGGTTCACCCCTCCACTTT. As protein: CASSQLQGTSGSPLHF. The V and J genes are TRBV6-6 and TRBJ1-6; TRBD1 matches at 7 bases. This CDR3 is built from 16 residues. Germline trimming cut 5 bases from V and 9 bases from J; bases unmatched to any gene: 13. Germline values: CDR1 MNHNY, CDR2 SVGAGI (reference sequence).

This clonotype was observed a few times. A read error may produce the germline difference seen at one junction end. Here the CDR3 DNA reads TGTGCCAGCAGCCAAGGCGGGACGGTCCTTTTT. Its protein product is CASSQGGTVLF. The rearrangement links TRBV14 to TRBJ1-4, with TRBD1 as a possible D gene (5 bases). Germline-derived CDR1 and CDR2 are SGHDN and FVKESK. The CDR3 is 11 amino acids.